These 27 T cell receptor beta chains were all obtained from the same sample, sequenced in a study of blood T cell repertoires in COVID-19. Here immunoSEQ multiplex PCR was the method, and the copy in TCRdb shows in-frame clones only, minus some. The data hold around 400,000 clones, with roughly 90% observed a single time. Sequenced input: PBMCs or T cells enriched from blood (not recorded which). These TCRs come from a woman under 40 who had recovered from COVID-19.

The V gene is TRBV30, the J gene TRBJ2-1, with 7 nucleotides matching TRBD2. The CDR3 sequence is 16 residues long. CDR1 GTSNPN and CDR2 SVGIG come from the germline V gene (reference sequence). V shed 2 bases, J shed 0 bases, and the junction held 7 bases outside the gene matches. The CDR3 protein is CAWSPTSGNSYNEQFF. CDR3 coding DNA: TGTGCCTGGAGTCCCACGAGCGGGAACTCCTACAATGAGCAGTTCTTC.

This chain connects TRBV27 to TRBJ1-1; 11 nucleotides match TRBD1. CDR1 and CDR2 (germline): MNHEY, SMNVEV (reference sequence). Germline trimming cut 4 bases from V and 8 bases from J; bases unmatched to any gene: 3. The CDR3 has 13 amino acids. CDR3 amino acids: CASSWDRGAEAFF. DNA for the CDR3: TGTGCCAGCAGTTGGGACAGGGGGGCGGAAGCTTTCTTT.

Turning to this clone: Other DNA sequences in the same sample also yield this CDR3. V gene TRBV5-1 combines with J gene TRBJ2-3; D remains ambiguous. V shed 2 bases and J shed 0 bases, with 7 bases lying between them. Germline CDR1 and CDR2: SGHRS and YFSETQ. There are 14 residues in the CDR3. The CDR3 here is CASSFSGSTDTQYF. The CDR3 DNA follows: TGCGCCAGCAGCTTTTCAGGTAGCACAGATACGCAGTATTTT.

This chain connects TRBV6-5 to TRBJ2-1; D may be TRBD2 (5 bases). The V end was cut by 6 bases, the J end by 9 bases, with 18 bases between. The germline CDR1 and CDR2 sequences are MNHEY and SVGAGI. The CDR3 covers 14 residues. CDR3 in amino acids: CASSLAGRVGEQFF. For the CDR3, the DNA is TGTGCCAGCAGCCTAGCTGGTAGGGTGGGTGAGCAGTTCTTC.

This clone has a single count. The chain links TRBV4-1 to TRBJ2-7, with a tentative D call TRBD2 (5 bases). The CDR3 consists of 16 residues. Germline V CDR1 and CDR2: MGHRA, YSYEKL. The V end was cut by 1 base, the J end by 3 bases, with 16 bases between. As DNA, the CDR3 is TGCGCCAGCAGCCAAGGGACTGGGGTCTCCTACTACGAGCAGTACTTC. Translated: CASSQGTGVSYYEQYF.

This clone was found once. The gene calls are TRBV12-3 or TRBV12-4 and TRBJ1-1; 7 bases align to TRBD1. J gave up 0 bases and V 6 bases, and 1 base lay outside the gene matches. There are 13 residues in the CDR3. CDR3 in amino acids: CASRGQLNTEAFF. CDR3 in DNA: TGTGCCAGCAGGGGACAGCTGAACACTGAAGCTTTCTTT.

V is TRBV10-3 and J is TRBJ1-5; 9 bases fit TRBD1. V gave up 6 bases and J gave up 3 bases; unmatched junction bases: 6. This CDR3 comprises 15 residues. Germline V gene data show CDR1 as ENHRY and CDR2 as SYGVKD. CDR3 protein: CAIRPDRGPNQPQHF. As DNA, the CDR3 is TGTGCCATCAGGCCGGACAGGGGACCCAATCAGCCCCAGCATTTT.

The rearrangement links TRBV15 to TRBJ2-1; possible D gene TRBD2, 6 bases. Trimming took off 5 bases at V and 4 bases at J, with 15 bases between the two ends. The length of the CDR3 is 15 residues. The V gene's germline CDR1 is LNHNV and CDR2 YYDKDF (reference sequence). CDR3 DNA: TGTGCCACCAGCCGGAGGGCTGGGTCTTACAATGAGCAGTTCTTC. This codes for CATSRRAGSYNEQFF.

This clone was seen once. The V gene is TRBV19, the J gene TRBJ2-1; 12 bases fit TRBD2. The junction had 13 bases not matched to a gene; V was cut back by 4 bases and J by 0 bases. Germline V gene lookup returns CDR1 LNHDA and CDR2 SQIVND (reference sequence). The CDR3 loop spans 20 amino acids. This CDR3 is CASSTRLAGVLGISYNEQFF. The CDR3 DNA is TGTGCCAGTAGTACCAGACTAGCGGGAGTCCTAGGGATCTCCTACAATGAGCAGTTCTTC.

The chain uses TRBV27 and TRBJ2-2; maybe TRBD2 (6 bases). This CDR3 contains 16 residues. The ends were cut back, 5 bases at V and 1 base at J, with 14 bases in the middle. The germline V gene has CDR1 MNHEY and CDR2 SMNVEV (reference sequence). CDR3 nucleotide sequence: TGTGCCAGCAGTCCTTCCGGGACTGTGAACACCGGGGAGCTGTTTTTT. Encoded protein: CASSPSGTVNTGELFF.

The genes are TRBV2 and TRBJ2-7; maybe TRBD1 (5 bases). Germline CDR1 and CDR2: SNHLY and FYNNEI. This CDR3 region has 13 residues. The V gene lost 6 bases and the J gene lost 3 bases, with 12 bases spanning the gap. The CDR3 DNA reads as TGTGCCAGCAGGCCGTCACAGGACTACGAGCAGTACTTC. Translating gives CASRPSQDYEQYF.

The rearrangement joins TRBV7-8 to TRBJ2-3; 10 bases are shared with TRBD2. V was clipped by 4 bases and J by 0 bases; unmatched bases: 13. Germline V gene lookup returns CDR1 SGHVS and CDR2 FQNEAQ. This CDR3 has 19 residues. The CDR3 DNA is TGTGCCAGCAGCTCCGAGCGGGGGGGCGGAACCTCTAGCACAGATACGCAGTATTTT. Protein: CASSSERGGGTSSTDTQYF.

This rearrangement joins TRBV5-8 to TRBJ1-1; D is undetermined. In germline, CDR1 is SGHTS, CDR2 YDEGEE. V lost 0 bases to trimming and J lost 1 base, with 4 bases between them. CDR3 size: 13 residues. The CDR3 loop reads CASSLVRNTEAFF. DNA of the CDR3: TGTGCCAGCAGCTTGGTTAGGAACACTGAAGCTTTCTTT.

V gene TRBV11-2 combines with J gene TRBJ2-7; D uncertain. CDR1 is SGHAT and CDR2 is FQNNGV in the germline V gene. V lost 3 bases, J lost 1 base, and 10 bases lay in between. CDR3 length: 14 amino acids. In DNA form, the CDR3 reads TGTGCCAGCAGCTTCCTCACAGAGTCCTACGAGCAGTACTTC. Translation: CASSFLTESYEQYF. The variable domain in full, with the rest retrieved from reference TRBV11-2 and TRBJ2-7, is EAGVAQSPRYKIIEKRQSVAFWCNPISGHATLYWYQQILGQGPKLLIQFQNNGVVDDSQLPKDRFSAERLKGVDSTLKIQPAKLEDSAVYLCASSFLTESYEQYFGPGTRLTVT.

In nucleotides, the CDR3 is TGCGCCAGCAGGCGCGAAACAGGGGACAGAAACACCATATATTTT. Protein product: CASRRETGDRNTIYF. The gene calls are TRBV5-1 and TRBJ1-3; 7 nucleotides align to TRBD1. V lost 5 bases, J lost 5 bases, and 10 bases stayed unmatched. CDR3 size: 15 residues. Germline V CDR1 and CDR2: SGHRS, YFSETQ.

V usage is TRBV28 and J usage is TRBJ1-6; D not certain. V was pared by 11 bases and J by 1 base, with 6 bases between. Per the germline V gene, CDR1 is MDHEN and CDR2 is SYDVKM. The CDR3 has 12 amino acids. CDR3 region: CAVHSYNSPLHF. The CDR3, as DNA: TGTGCCGTTCATTCCTATAATTCACCCCTCCACTTT. The full variable domain, in which reference TRBV28 and TRBJ1-6 provide the parts outside the CDR3, is DVKVTQSSRYLVKRTGEKVFLECVQDMDHENMFWYRQDPGLGLRLIYFSYDVKMKEKGDIPEGYSVSREKKERFSLILESASTNQTSMYLCAVHSYNSPLHFGNGTRLTVT.

In DNA form, the CDR3 reads TGTGCCAGCTCACTGGGACAGAACACTGAAGCTTTCTTT. Translated, it gives CASSLGQNTEAFF. The chain is built from TRBV18 and TRBJ1-1; a possible D gene is TRBD1 (6 bases). This CDR3 has 13 amino acids. V was cut by 4 bases and J by 1 base, with 7 bases left in between. Germline loops: CDR1 KGHSH, CDR2 LQKENI.

The rearrangement joins TRBV5-4 to TRBJ2-7; D is possibly TRBD2 (6 bases). Looked up from germline, CDR1 is SGHNT and CDR2 is YYREEE (reference sequence). V lost 4 bases to trimming and J lost 1 base, with 15 bases between them. This CDR3 is 15 amino acids long. The CDR3 is CASSQGLSGSYEQYF. The CDR3, as DNA: TGTGCCAGCAGCCAGGGACTCTCGGGGTCCTACGAGCAGTACTTC.

The rearrangement joins TRBV18 to TRBJ1-5, with TRBD1 identical over 7 bases. The CDR3 totals 14 residues. Unmatched junction bases numbered 4, after V lost 6 bases and J lost 2 bases. CDR1 is KGHSH and CDR2 is LQKENI in the germline V gene. CDR3 protein: CASSTGRRNQPQHF. The DNA for the CDR3 is TGTGCCAGCTCGACAGGGAGGCGCAATCAGCCCCAGCATTTT.

The chain combines TRBV18 with TRBJ1-2; D is uncertain. Trimming pared 0 bases from V and 6 bases from J, leaving 14 bases between. Germline loops: CDR1 KGHSH, CDR2 LQKENI. The CDR3 consists of 15 residues. CDR3 bases: TGTGCCAGCTCACCACCTTCCACGCGGGCACATGGCTACACCTTC. Residues: CASSPPSTRAHGYTF.

The chain recombines TRBV4-3 with TRBJ1-4, with TRBD1 matching 8 bases. CDR1 and CDR2 from the germline V gene are LGHNA and YSLEER. Trimming took 4 bases from V and 4 from J; bases not matched to a gene: 5. The CDR3 spans 15 residues. CDR3 sequence reads: CASSRRTGLNEKLFF. The CDR3 DNA sequence: TGCGCCAGCAGCCGACGGACAGGGCTTAATGAAAAACTGTTTTTT.

The chain is built from TRBV5-1 and TRBJ1-4; D not resolved. Germline V gives CDR1 SGHRS, CDR2 YFSETQ. Trimming shortened V by 0 bases and J by 4 bases, and 10 bases separated the two germline ends. The CDR3 extends over 15 amino acids. The DNA of the CDR3 is TGCGCCAGCAGCTTGGGGCCGTCCCGTAATGAAAAACTGTTTTTT. Its translation: CASSLGPSRNEKLFF.

The chain couples TRBV5-4 to TRBJ2-1, with 9 bases identical to TRBD2. The length of the CDR3 is 16 residues. Trimming removed 0 bases from V and 9 bases from J; junction bases left unmatched: 10. The V gene's germline CDR1 is SGHNT and CDR2 YYREEE (reference sequence). The CDR3 DNA reads as TGTGCCAGCAGCTTGGTCCGCGGGAGGGCGGTTGGTGAGCAGTTCTTC. Encoded protein: CASSLVRGRAVGEQFF.

This chain uses TRBV29-1 with TRBJ2-2; unclear D gene. Germline CDR1 is SQVTM and CDR2 is ANQGSEA. This CDR3 region has 13 residues. Deletions cut 8 bases from V and 2 bases from J, with 12 bases between. CDR3 DNA sequence: TGCAGCTTTAGTCCCACCAACACCGGGGAGCTGTTTTTT. Translated, it gives CSFSPTNTGELFF.

This chain connects TRBV19 to TRBJ1-2; the match to TRBD1 covers 9 bases. J gave up 2 bases and V 3 bases, and 4 bases lay outside the gene matches. CDR1 is LNHDA and CDR2 is SQIVND in the germline V gene (reference sequence). The CDR3 sequence is 15 residues long. The CDR3, as DNA: TGTGCCAGTAGTATTCTGACAGGGGGAAACTATGGCTACACCTTC. Protein: CASSILTGGNYGYTF.

This clone has a handful of counts. The same CDR3 is also encoded by other DNA sequences in this sample. The chain couples TRBV5-1 to TRBJ2-7, with no clear D. The germline gives CDR1 SGHRS, CDR2 YFSETQ. V gave up 5 bases and J gave up 0 bases, with 3 bases separating them. This CDR3 has 11 residues. In DNA, the CDR3 is TGCGCCAGCAGTAACTCCTACGAGCAGTACTTC. It yields the protein CASSNSYEQYF.

This clone was found a few times. This chain uses TRBV9 with TRBJ2-7; 7 nucleotides agree with TRBD2. Per the germline V gene, CDR1 is SGDLS and CDR2 is YYNGEE. V shed 4 bases and J 6 bases; nucleotides not matched to a gene: 10. The CDR3 consists of 14 residues. The CDR3 spells CASSPRGREFEQYF. The CDR3 region has the DNA TGTGCCAGCAGCCCCCGCGGGCGGGAGTTCGAGCAGTACTTC.